The clone carrying this T cell receptor beta chain was observed a handful of times. Under the authors' procedure: Counts of nucleated cells, estimated from reference gene primer amplification, were obtained. The assay was immunoSEQ multiplex PCR, and TCRdb's table has in-frame clones only and misses some. The DNA gave D and trimming, while V, J and clone size come from that table. The table has some 300,000 clones, about 89% seen once; the top ten hold about 9.9%. This entry belongs to a study of blood T cell repertoires in COVID-19. For the study at large: Nucleic acid was either cDNA or gDNA, and it came from T cells, B-cell-depleted T cells, or PBMCs.

Cohort 3 recovered donors had two negative PCRs, clearance, or symptom resolution. Material for sequencing was PBMCs or T cells enriched from blood (not recorded which). This TCR was recovered from a woman in her thirties or forties who had recovered from COVID-19.

CDR3 in amino acids: CASSLRTPGAKNIQYF. The DNA of the CDR3 is TGTGCCAGCAGCTTGCGGACACCAGGCGCCAAAAACATTCAGTACTTC. J is TRBJ2-4 and V is TRBV5-6; D perhaps matches TRBD1 (5 bases). V was trimmed by 1 base and J by 1 base, leaving 12 bases between them. The CDR3 spans 16 residues. Germline V CDR1 and CDR2: SGHDT, YYEEEE.